A single sample gave rise to the 9 T cell receptor beta chains below, sequenced in a study of shared clonotypes between healthy human individuals. Assay: immunoSEQ multiplex PCR; the TCRdb copy retains only in-frame clones and omits some. The sample consists of 980,000 or so clones, about 80% of them appearing once. Material: memory CD4+ T cells sorted from blood. Noted subset: CD45RA-negative fraction. The receptors shown here come from a man aged 18 to 30 in good health.

This chain uses TRBV7-9 with TRBJ2-7, with TRBD1 matching 10 bases. The junction had 5 bases not matched to a gene; V was cut back by 4 bases and J by 5 bases. The CDR3 sequence is 14 residues long. In germline, CDR1 is SEHNR, CDR2 FQNEAQ (reference sequence). The DNA of the CDR3 is TGTGCCAGCAGCTCACCGGGACAGGGGAACGAGCAGTACTTC. It is translated as CASSSPGQGNEQYF.

Regarding this clone: Other DNA sequences of this sample code for an identical CDR3. CDR3 DNA: TGTGCCAGCAGCTCTACAGGGGATACGCAGTATTTT. This sequence encodes CASSSTGDTQYF. The chain recombines TRBV7-8 with TRBJ2-3, with TRBD1 as a possible D gene (6 bases). Germline CDR1 reads SGHVS; CDR2 reads FQNEAQ. CDR3 length: 12 amino acids. Trimming cost V 4 bases and J 6 bases, with 8 bases left between them.

The CDR3 nucleotides are TGTGCCAGCAGCTTACAGGGGGCCCGCTACGAGCAGTACTTC. Protein: CASSLQGARYEQYF. The rearrangement joins TRBV28 to TRBJ2-7, with TRBD1 matching over 9 bases. The germline CDR1 and CDR2 sequences are MDHEN and SYDVKM. After removal of 6 bases from V and 3 bases from J, the junction contained 6 bases not matched to a gene. This CDR3 contains 14 residues. The variable domain in full, with the rest retrieved from reference TRBV28 and TRBJ2-7, is DVKVTQSSRYLVKRTGEKVFLECVQDMDHENMFWYRQDPGLGLRLIYFSYDVKMKEKGDIPEGYSVSREKKERFSLILESASTNQTSMYLCASSLQGARYEQYFGPGTRLTVT.

The chain carries TRBV18 and TRBJ2-1; D is perhaps TRBD2 (5 bases). The CDR3 sequence is 16 residues long. Trimming stripped 2 bases from V and 1 base from J, with 12 bases between. Germline values: CDR1 KGHSH, CDR2 LQKENI. This CDR3 is CASSPVSGGSYNEQFF. DNA for the CDR3: TGTGCCAGCTCACCAGTGAGCGGTGGGTCCTACAATGAGCAGTTCTTC.

In regard to this clone: Other DNA sequences in this sample translate to the same CDR3. This chain joins TRBV9 and TRBJ1-2; maybe TRBD1 (5 bases). Germline CDR1 SGDLS, CDR2 YYNGEE. The V end lost 0 bases, the J end lost 8 bases, and 14 bases lay between the germline ends. The CDR3 extends over 14 amino acids. The CDR3 sequence is CASSVETGRGGYTF. The CDR3 coding sequence is TGTGCCAGCAGCGTAGAAACGGGTAGGGGAGGCTACACCTTC.

The chain links TRBV6-5 to TRBJ1-2, with D maybe TRBD1 (5 bases). V was shortened by 6 bases and J by 3 bases, with 14 bases between the two germline ends. Germline-derived CDR1 and CDR2 are MNHEY and SVGAGI. This CDR3 is 14 amino acids long. Here the CDR3 reads CASSLGRGDYGYTF. The CDR3 bases are TGTGCCAGCAGCCTGGGGAGGGGAGACTATGGCTACACCTTC.

About this clone: The junction departs from germline at one end; a sequencing error may be responsible. The chain recombines TRBV6-1 with TRBJ2-5; 10 bases are shared with TRBD2. The CDR3 length is 12 residues. Germline CDR1 and CDR2: MNHNS and SASEGT. CDR3: CASRVLAGPLDF. In DNA form, the CDR3 reads TGTGCCAGCAGAGTACTAGCGGGGCCCCTGGACTTC.

Concerning this clone: The sample carries other DNA sequences with the same CDR3. The chain joins TRBV18 to TRBJ2-7; D call uncertain. Germline CDR1 reads KGHSH; CDR2 reads LQKENI. The ends were cut back, 0 bases at V and 4 bases at J, with 7 bases in the middle. This CDR3 region has 13 residues. The CDR3 here is CASSPPVGYEQYF. The CDR3 nucleotides are TGTGCCAGCTCACCACCGGTGGGATACGAGCAGTACTTC.

V is TRBV29-1 and J is TRBJ2-2; 11 bases map to TRBD2. The CDR3 is made up of 16 amino acids. Germline V gene lookup returns CDR1 SQVTM and CDR2 ANQGSEA. V lost 5 bases, J lost 2 bases, and 7 bases stayed unmatched. CDR3 nucleotides: TGCAGCGTTCCCTCAACTAGCGGGAGTAACACCGGGGAGCTGTTTTTT. Protein product: CSVPSTSGSNTGELFF.